What follows describes a single T cell receptor (beta chain). Authors' analysis steps: Cell counts per sample came from amplifying reference gene primers. This table comes from immunoSEQ multiplex PCR, and its TCRdb copy is limited to in-frame clones, with some not included. V and J calls and clone size are copied from that table; D and trimming were computed from the DNA. The sample lists about 240,000 clones, 86% occurring once. The source of the sample is a study of blood T cell repertoires in COVID-19. Across the study: The United States, Italy and Spain supplied acute and convalescent COVID-19 samples. PBMCs, B-cell-depleted T cells, or T cells provided the cDNA or gDNA that made up the material.

Germline loops: CDR1 SGDLS, CDR2 YYNGEE. The CDR3 length is 15 residues. Trimming took 4 bases from V and 0 from J; bases not matched to a gene: 5. The clonotype comes from an elderly man with acute or convalescent COVID-19. Sequenced material: peripheral blood. This chain joins TRBV9 and TRBJ2-7, with 9 bases fitting TRBD1. In DNA, the CDR3 is TGTGCCAGCAGCAAAGGACAGGGGAGCTCCTACGAGCAGTACTTC. It translates to CASSKGQGSSYEQYF.